At least ten counts were recorded for the clone carrying this T cell receptor beta chain. The CDR3 loop spans 15 amino acids. Germline V gene lookup returns CDR1 DFQATT and CDR2 SNEGSKA (reference sequence). V was pared by 5 bases and J by 5 bases, with 11 bases of the junction left unmatched. The data are from a study of Graves' ophthalmopathy and Graves' hyperthyroidism. The authors amplified TCR beta CDR3 regions from RNA transcripts. First-round RT-PCR used HTBI primers; second-round multiplex PCR followed. MiXCR, applied by TCRdb to the multiplex PCR reads, yields one record per CDR3 protein. This sample yields about 700,000 distinct CDR3 sequences, of which approximately 40% are seen a single time; 40% to 55% belongs to the top ten.

Input material: peripheral blood. The sequence came from an adult man with Graves' ophthalmopathy. The chain carries TRBV20-1 and TRBJ2-5; TRBD2 matches at 10 bases. CDR3 sequence (DNA): TGCAGTGCTTCAACAGCGGGAGGGCCTACGGAGACCCAGTACTTC. It specifies CSASTAGGPTETQYF.